The 22 T cell receptor beta chains given below trace back to one sample, sequenced in a study of shared clonotypes between healthy human individuals. Clones were sequenced by immunoSEQ multiplex PCR, and TCRdb holds only the in-frame ones, with some missing. The sample holds about 1.5 million clones; roughly 96% are singletons and the top ten take 1% to 1.5%. The specimen sequenced was naive CD4+ T cells sorted from blood. Subset defined: CD45RA+ positively selected. Receptors were obtained from a man aged 30 to 45 in good health.

The table lists this clone with a count of one. The chain joins TRBV25-1 to TRBJ1-2, with a weak D call TRBD1 (5 bases). Germline V gene data show CDR1 as MGHDK and CDR2 as SYGVNS. Deletions cut 7 bases from V and 8 bases from J, with 26 bases between. The CDR3 contains 16 residues. DNA for the CDR3: TGTGCCAGCACCCCCACTAACTCCGGGGCTTTGGGGGGCTACACCTTC. Its protein product is CASTPTNSGALGGYTF.

The V gene is TRBV11-2, the J gene TRBJ2-2; D not certain. The CDR3 contains 15 residues. V lost 3 bases and J 6 bases, leaving 14 bases between the germline ends. Germline V gene lookup returns CDR1 SGHAT and CDR2 FQNNGV. CDR3 nucleotide sequence: TGTGCCAGCAGCTTTACGGTTAGGGTCGCCGGGGAGCTGTTTTTT. This encodes CASSFTVRVAGELFF.

The CDR3 protein is CASSTRLAAYNEQFF. Here the CDR3 DNA reads TGTGCCAGCAGCACCCGACTAGCGGCCTACAATGAGCAGTTCTTC. The chain couples TRBV5-4 to TRBJ2-1; 9 nucleotides align to TRBD2. The CDR3 consists of 15 residues. Trimming cost V 4 bases and J 2 bases; bases outside gene matches: 4. From germline, CDR1 is SGHNT and CDR2 YYREEE (reference sequence).

V is TRBV9 and J is TRBJ2-1, with D tentatively TRBD2 (5 bases). This CDR3 region has 16 residues. Germline V gene data show CDR1 as SGDLS and CDR2 as YYNGEE. Trimming stripped 5 bases from V and 7 bases from J, with 22 bases between. CDR3 nucleotide sequence: TGTGCCAGCAGAGAAAATTTGGGAGCTCTAACGAATGAGCAGTTCTTC. Its protein product is CASRENLGALTNEQFF.

The chain is built from TRBV6-1 and TRBJ1-2, with 7 bases lining up with TRBD1. CDR3 length: 13 residues. The V segment lost 6 bases and the J segment 6 bases; nucleotides outside the gene matches: 7. Germline CDR1 reads MNHNS; CDR2 reads SASEGT. The DNA for the CDR3 is TGTGCCAGCAGAGCACAGGGGAAGGATGGCTACACCTTC. Protein: CASRAQGKDGYTF.

This clone occurred once. The rearrangement uses TRBV30 and TRBJ1-4, with a tentative D call TRBD1 (5 bases). Germline CDR1 reads GTSNPN; CDR2 reads SVGIG (reference sequence). There are 12 residues in the CDR3. DNA for the CDR3: TGTGGTTTAGGGACGGTGAATGAAAAACTGTTTTTT. Protein: CGLGTVNEKLFF.

This chain connects TRBV6-1 to TRBJ1-1; D is possibly TRBD1 (5 bases). The CDR3 is 14 residues long. The V end was cut by 4 bases, the J end by 3 bases, with 12 bases between. Germline V lookup: CDR1 MNHNS, CDR2 SASEGT. DNA for the CDR3: TGTGCCAGCAGTGCCTTGGGGGGGGACACTGAAGCTTTCTTT. This translates into CASSALGGDTEAFF.

This sequence joins TRBV28 and TRBJ2-7; no definite D call. CDR1 is MDHEN, CDR2 SYDVKM, per germline. This CDR3 comprises 15 residues. The ends were cut back, 1 base at V and 0 bases at J, with 10 bases in the middle. In DNA form, the CDR3 reads TGTGCCAGCAGTTTATCTACACTCAGCTCCTACGAGCAGTACTTC. The encoded protein is CASSLSTLSSYEQYF.

This clone was counted once. The chain carries TRBV10-3 and TRBJ2-2; D remains ambiguous. CDR1 ENHRY and CDR2 SYGVKD come from the germline V gene. This CDR3 spans 15 amino acids. The ends were cut back, 3 bases at V and 0 bases at J, with 8 bases in the middle. The CDR3, as DNA: TGTGCCATCAGTGACACACCGTCGAACACCGGGGAGCTGTTTTTT. It codes for CAISDTPSNTGELFF.

The chain carries TRBV5-6 and TRBJ2-1; 9 bases are a match to TRBD1. CDR1 is SGHDT, CDR2 YYEEEE, per germline. This CDR3 has 16 amino acids. The J segment lost 3 bases and the V segment lost 4 bases, leaving 8 bases of the junction unmatched. The CDR3 sequence: CASSTRTGASYNEQFF. The CDR3 DNA reads as TGTGCCAGCAGCACACGGACAGGGGCAAGCTACAATGAGCAGTTCTTC. Full variable domain (rest looked up from reference TRBV5-6 and TRBJ2-1): DAGVTQSPTHLIKTRGQQVTLRCSPKSGHDTVSWYQQALGQGPQFIFQYYEEEERQRGNFPDRFSGHQFPNYSSELNVNALLLGDSALYLCASSTRTGASYNEQFFGPGTRLTVL.

The chain employs TRBV21-1 and TRBJ2-1; whether TRBD1, the table's D call, matches the DNA was not checked. TRBV21-1 is assigned pseudogene status. The CDR3 contains 18 residues. In DNA form, the CDR3 reads TGTGCCAGCAGCAAAGACTTTAGGTTCCGCCGACAGTACAATGAGCAGTTCTTC. Protein sequence: CASSKDFRFRRQYNEQFF.

The chain links TRBV11-2 to TRBJ2-7; D assignment may be TRBD1 or TRBD2 (7 bases each). CDR3 size: 16 residues. Germline values: CDR1 SGHAT, CDR2 FQNNGV. Trimming removed 5 bases at V and 6 bases at J, with 23 bases between. For the CDR3, the DNA is TGTGCCAGCAGCCAGGGGGGGTCACCCCCCGGACGCGAGCAGTACTTC. This sequence encodes CASSQGGSPPGREQYF.

J is TRBJ1-3 and V is TRBV2; 7 bases map to TRBD1. J was trimmed by 3 bases and V by 7 bases; bases with no gene match: 3. The CDR3 extends over 13 amino acids. CDR1 is SNHLY, CDR2 FYNNEI, per germline. Written as DNA, the CDR3 is TGTGCCAGCAAGTGGGACAGTGGAAACACCATATATTTT. Translated: CASKWDSGNTIYF.

This chain links TRBV2 with TRBJ1-1; weak D call: TRBD1 (5 bases). V was shortened by 8 bases and J by 3 bases, with 10 bases between the two germline ends. Germline V gives CDR1 SNHLY, CDR2 FYNNEI. There are 12 residues in the CDR3. CDR3 nucleotides: TGTGCCAGCTCTAGAGGGGACACTGAAGCTTTCTTT. Translation gives CASSRGDTEAFF.

In this sample, this clone turned up once. The chain links TRBV4-1 to TRBJ2-3; 9 bases are shared with TRBD2. This CDR3 is 18 amino acids long. V was clipped by 3 bases and J by 5 bases; unmatched bases: 15. Germline CDR1 is MGHRA and CDR2 is YSYEKL. The CDR3 loop is CASSQVGTLAGGGDTQYF. In DNA, the CDR3 is TGCGCCAGCAGCCAGGTTGGTACCCTGGCGGGAGGGGGAGATACGCAGTATTTT.

V and J are TRBV5-1 and TRBJ1-3, with TRBD1 matching over 8 bases. Trimming removed 4 bases from V and 7 bases from J; junction bases left unmatched: 10. CDR3 length: 15 amino acids. CDR1 and CDR2 from the germline V gene are SGHRS and YFSETQ. This CDR3 is CASSGSTGVGNTIYF. As DNA, the CDR3 is TGCGCCAGCAGCGGATCGACAGGGGTAGGGAACACCATATATTTT.

The chain uses TRBV6-6 and TRBJ2-5, with a possible D match to TRBD1 (6 bases). With 2 bases removed from V and 4 bases from J, the gap between germline ends came to 14 bases. Germline CDR1 MNHNY, CDR2 SVGAGI (reference sequence). This CDR3 spans 15 amino acids. CDR3 coding DNA: TGTGCCAGCAGTTACGGGACACCCGAGGGAGAGACCCAGTACTTC. Translated: CASSYGTPEGETQYF.

J is TRBJ2-7 and V is TRBV27, with 9 bases aligning to TRBD1. CDR3 length: 15 amino acids. The germline CDR1 and CDR2 sequences are MNHEY and SMNVEV (reference sequence). J lost 3 bases, V lost 5 bases, and 8 bases had no gene match. The CDR3 sequence is CASSIGQGRIYEQYF. The CDR3 DNA reads TGTGCCAGCAGTATTGGACAGGGGAGGATCTACGAGCAGTACTTC.

The genes are TRBV19 and TRBJ1-5; D unclear. Trimming left V 2 bases short and J 0 bases short, with 11 bases between. The CDR3 is made up of 16 amino acids. Germline V CDR1 and CDR2: LNHDA, SQIVND (reference sequence). CDR3 sequence: CASSIYGGNSNQPQHF. CDR3 sequence (DNA): TGTGCCAGTAGTATATACGGCGGTAATAGCAATCAGCCCCAGCATTTT.

The V gene is TRBV6-5, the J gene TRBJ2-1; 7 nucleotides align to TRBD2. From germline, CDR1 is MNHEY and CDR2 SVGAGI. The CDR3 sequence is 13 residues long. The ends lost 6 bases at V and 7 bases at J; junction bases unmatched: 6. CDR3 in amino acids: CASRREKGNEQFF. In DNA, the CDR3 is TGTGCCAGCAGGCGGGAGAAAGGGAATGAGCAGTTCTTC.

The chain has TRBV5-1 and TRBJ2-5; D is possibly TRBD1 (6 bases). The length of the CDR3 is 16 residues. Trimming removed 3 bases from V and 3 bases from J, with 18 bases in between. The germline V gene has CDR1 SGHRS and CDR2 YFSETQ. This CDR3 is CASSSGYRQAKETQYF. CDR3 sequence (DNA): TGCGCCAGCAGCTCGGGATATAGACAGGCGAAAGAGACCCAGTACTTC.

This clone was recorded only once. CDR3 in DNA: TGTGCCAGCACCCTACCAGCCAACACTGAAGCTTTCTTT. It is translated as CASTLPANTEAFF. The chain uses TRBV28 and TRBJ1-1; no clear D. Germline values: CDR1 MDHEN, CDR2 SYDVKM. The CDR3 totals 13 residues. The V gene lost 7 bases and the J gene lost 2 bases, with 11 bases spanning the gap. The variable domain in full, completed from reference TRBV28 and TRBJ1-1, reads DVKVTQSSRYLVKRTGEKVFLECVQDMDHENMFWYRQDPGLGLRLIYFSYDVKMKEKGDIPEGYSVSREKKERFSLILESASTNQTSMYLCASTLPANTEAFFGQGTRLTVV.